The 13 T cell receptor beta chains reported below all come from one sample, sequenced in a study of blood T cell repertoires in COVID-19. Sequenced by immunoSEQ multiplex PCR; TCRdb stores in-frame clones only, minus some. The repertoire holds some 94,000 clones, with about 70% as singletons. Sequencing used peripheral blood. These receptors were obtained from a woman aged 60-70 years in a cohort sampled during active or convalescent COVID-19.

The chain uses TRBV5-1 and TRBJ2-2; D may be TRBD1 (6 bases). Germline V lookup: CDR1 SGHRS, CDR2 YFSETQ. The CDR3 runs 16 residues. With 3 bases removed from V and 5 bases from J, the gap between germline ends came to 17 bases. The CDR3, as DNA: TGCGCCAGCAGCTCCCAGACAGGTCAAGTGACCGGGGAGCTGTTTTTT. It is translated as CASSSQTGQVTGELFF.

The V call is TRBV12-3 or TRBV12-4, the J call TRBJ1-1; D is undetermined. The CDR3 has 13 amino acids. Trimming shortened V by 2 bases and J by 0 bases, and 4 bases separated the two germline ends. The CDR3 DNA is TGTGCCAGCAGTTTAACGGTGAACACTGAAGCTTTCTTT. This gives the protein CASSLTVNTEAFF.

The count of this clone is one. This chain's CDR3 is CASSPDFNYGYTF. DNA of the CDR3: TGTGCCAGCTCACCGGACTTTAACTATGGCTACACCTTC. V usage is TRBV18 and J usage is TRBJ1-2, with D uncertain. V lost 3 bases to trimming and J lost 1 base, with 6 bases between them. The CDR3 is made up of 13 amino acids. Germline V gene lookup returns CDR1 KGHSH and CDR2 LQKENI.

The chain carries TRBV6-1 and TRBJ2-5, with D perhaps matching TRBD1 (5 bases). The germline V gene encodes CDR1 MNHNS and CDR2 SASEGT. The V gene lost 1 base and the J gene lost 5 bases, with 11 bases spanning the gap. The CDR3 consists of 14 residues. CDR3 loop: CASSEVPGLETQYF. The CDR3 DNA sequence: TGTGCCAGCAGTGAAGTGCCAGGGTTGGAGACCCAGTACTTC.

The J gene is TRBJ2-4, the V gene TRBV6-1, with 9 bases identical to TRBD1. V shed 4 bases and J 0 bases; nucleotides not matched to a gene: 4. Germline V lookup: CDR1 MNHNS, CDR2 SASEGT. The CDR3 consists of 16 residues. The CDR3 bases are TGTGCCAGCAGTGGGACAGGGGCTATAGCCAAAAACATTCAGTACTTC. Protein: CASSGTGAIAKNIQYF.

This sequence joins TRBV2 and TRBJ1-4; a weak D match, TRBD1 (6 bases). The CDR3 spans 15 residues. CDR1 SNHLY and CDR2 FYNNEI come from the germline V gene. The V end lost 2 bases, the J end lost 5 bases, and 12 bases lay between the germline ends. CDR3 nucleotide sequence: TGTGCCAGCAGTGAAACAGGGTCCAGGAATGAAAAACTGTTTTTT. Translated, it gives CASSETGSRNEKLFF.

A note on this clone: Other nucleotide sequences from this sample produce the same CDR3. V usage is TRBV19 and J usage is TRBJ1-5, with 8 bases fitting TRBD1. The CDR3 spans 15 residues. Germline lookup yields CDR1 LNHDA and CDR2 SQIVND (reference sequence). With V trimmed by 5 bases and J by 4 bases, 7 bases remained unmatched. The DNA for the CDR3 is TGTGCCAGTAGTTCCCGCCAGGGGGCGAATCAGCCCCAGCATTTT. Protein: CASSSRQGANQPQHF.

A note on this clone: Other DNA variants within this sample encode the same CDR3. The chain recombines TRBV7-9 with TRBJ1-1; D unresolved. Trimming cost V 1 base and J 5 bases, with 8 bases left between them. The CDR3 spans 13 residues. Germline values: CDR1 SEHNR, CDR2 FQNEAQ (reference sequence). CDR3 coding DNA: TGTGCCAGCAGCTTAGGCGGGAGGACTGAAGCTTTCTTT. Translating it yields CASSLGGRTEAFF.

This sequence joins TRBV19 and TRBJ2-7; 8 bases line up with TRBD1. The junction had 17 bases not matched to a gene; V was cut back by 10 bases and J by 3 bases. The germline V gene encodes CDR1 LNHDA and CDR2 SQIVND (reference sequence). CDR3 length equals 16 residues. CDR3 DNA sequence: TGTGCCAACACACCTGGAGGCAGGGGGCTTATCTACGAGCAGTACTTC. It codes for CANTPGGRGLIYEQYF.

This clone was seen just once. The gene calls are TRBV2 and TRBJ1-4, with 10 bases matching TRBD1. V shed 3 bases and J 8 bases; nucleotides not matched to a gene: 0. There are 13 residues in the CDR3. Germline V lookup: CDR1 SNHLY, CDR2 FYNNEI. The CDR3 protein is CASSEDRGEKLFF. CDR3 DNA: TGTGCCAGCAGTGAGGACAGGGGGGAAAAACTGTTTTTT. The full variable domain, with the rest looked up from reference TRBV2 and TRBJ1-4, is EPEVTQTPSHQVTQMGQEVILRCVPISNHLYFYWYRQILGQKVEFLVSFYNNEISEKSEIFDDQFSVERPDGSNFTLKIRSTKLEDSAMYFCASSEDRGEKLFFGSGTQLSVL.

The sample holds one count of this clone. V is TRBV9 and J is TRBJ2-2; the match to TRBD1 covers 9 bases. This CDR3 spans 15 amino acids. The germline gives CDR1 SGDLS, CDR2 YYNGEE. V shed 5 bases, J shed 4 bases, and the junction held 6 bases outside the gene matches. CDR3 DNA: TGTGCCAGCAGTGCACGGGACAGGGTCACCGGGGAGCTGTTTTTT. It translates to CASSARDRVTGELFF.

J is TRBJ1-3 and V is TRBV9, with 10 bases identical to TRBD1. CDR1 is SGDLS and CDR2 is YYNGEE in the germline V gene. V shed 0 bases and J 2 bases; nucleotides not matched to a gene: 2. CDR3 length: 16 residues. The CDR3 nucleotides read TGTGCCAGCAGCGTAGTGGACAGGGGGGCTGGAAACACCATATATTTT. This translates into CASSVVDRGAGNTIYF. The complete variable domain, with remaining parts taken from reference TRBV9 and TRBJ1-3, reads DSGVTQTPKHLITATGQRVTLRCSPRSGDLSVYWYQQSLDQGLQFLIQYYNGEERAKGNILERFSAQQFPDLHSELNLSSLELGDSALYFCASSVVDRGAGNTIYFGEGSWLTVV.

This sequence joins TRBV7-9 and TRBJ2-3; perhaps TRBD2 as D (7 bases). Germline CDR1 reads SEHNR; CDR2 reads FQNEAQ (reference sequence). This CDR3 is built from 15 residues. V was shortened by 0 bases and J by 2 bases, with 9 bases between the two germline ends. The chain's CDR3 is CASSLAGGPTDTQYF. The CDR3 DNA reads as TGTGCCAGCAGCTTAGCGGGGGGGCCCACAGATACGCAGTATTTT.